This paragraph covers one T cell receptor beta chain sequence. A much larger clone differs from this one at a single base, so this may be a read error. V lost 4 bases and J lost 8, with 17 bases in between. This CDR3 spans 15 amino acids. Amplification yielded TCR beta CDR3 regions, with RNA transcripts as the source. An initial round of RT-PCR targeting the TCR CDR3 relied on the HTBI primer set. TCRdb redid the calling of the multiplex PCR reads with MiXCR, one entry per CDR3 protein. The table has approximately 380,000 distinct CDR3 sequences, roughly 18% seen once. The data derive from a study of T cells in Graves' hyperthyroidism and ophthalmopathy. Ophthalmopathy patients had moderate-to-severe active disease, CAS ≥3, NOSPECS ≥4, and disease duration under 3 months. Exclusion of patients followed from uncontrolled infection, other autoimmune disease, pregnancy or lactation. Fresh peripheral blood, 7.5 to 10 ml, yielded the PBMCs.

Sequenced material: blood. The chain carries TRBV12-3 or TRBV12-4 and TRBJ1-4; D is undetermined. This TCR derives from a man younger than 35 with Graves' ophthalmopathy. CDR3 sequence (DNA): TGTGCCAGCAGTTGGTCAGAGGGCGCGAAGGAAAAACTGTTTTTT. Amino acid sequence: CASSWSEGAKEKLFF.